Detailed here is one TCR beta chain. Germline-derived CDR1 and CDR2 are SGHTA and FQGTGA. Trimming cost V 1 base and J 5 bases, with 8 bases left between them. The CDR3 has 13 residues. The data were produced by immunoSEQ multiplex PCR, yet TCRdb's version contains in-frame clones alone and is incomplete. Counted here are 100,000 to 150,000 clones, 85% to 90% occurring once; the ten biggest clones make up 6.6%. This entry belongs to a study of blood T cell repertoires in COVID-19. Study overall: Some COVID-19 samples were acute and others convalescent; all came from the United States, Italy and Spain.

The sequenced material came from peripheral blood. The clonotype comes from a man older than 75 with active or convalescent COVID-19. The rearrangement links TRBV7-3 to TRBJ2-5; D gene ambiguous. Written as DNA, the CDR3 is TGTGCCAGCAGCTTAATACCCGGGGAGACCCAGTACTTC. This sequence encodes CASSLIPGETQYF.